The source of this TCR beta chain is a study of T cell changes during pregnancy in multiple sclerosis. Germline CDR1 is SGHAT and CDR2 is FQNNGV. V was trimmed by 1 base and J by 1 base, leaving 10 bases between them. This CDR3 comprises 15 residues. Measured with immunoSEQ multiplex PCR; TCRdb has only the in-frame clones, and not every one. The table lists 35,000 to 40,000 clones, 90% to 95% of them singletons. This receptor was identified in a female donor with multiple sclerosis, enrolled in a pregnancy study. The gene calls are TRBV11-2 and TRBJ1-1; D uncertain. The sequencing here drew on CD8+ T cells from peripheral blood mononuclear cells, taken in the second trimester of pregnancy. DNA for the CDR3: TGTGCCAGCAGCTTAGTGAGCGCCTGGAACACTGAAGCTTTCTTT. Amino acid sequence: CASSLVSAWNTEAFF.